Below, 30 T cell receptor beta chains from the same sample are listed, as sequenced in a study of blood T cells in healthy people across ages. Sample-barcoded 5' priming and a J-beta primer mix drove a second PCR of 7 to 11 cycles. TCRdb itself ran the 5' RACE reads through MiXCR, one entry per CDR3 protein. The table lists around 710,000 distinct CDR3 sequences, roughly two fifths of them singletons. The sequenced sample consisted of blood. The receptors were sampled from a woman aged 55-70 years in good health.

In regard to this clonotype: With a much larger clone just one base away, this may be a read error. V is TRBV4-3 and J is TRBJ2-1; 11 bases are shared with TRBD2. Germline V gene sequence: CDR1 LGHNA, CDR2 YSLEER. This CDR3 spans 16 amino acids. This CDR3 reads CASSQVAGGTYNGQFF. The CDR3 region has the DNA TGCGCCAGCAGCCAAGTAGCGGGAGGGACATACAATGGGCAGTTCTTC.

This clonotype showed up many times. The chain has TRBV29-1 and TRBJ1-2; a weak D match, TRBD1 (5 bases). V lost 3 bases and J 4 bases, leaving 18 bases between the germline ends. Germline V lookup: CDR1 SQVTM, CDR2 ANQGSEA. This CDR3 is 15 amino acids long. CDR3 sequence reads: CSVDGRAETGYGYTF. The CDR3, as DNA: TGCAGCGTTGACGGCAGGGCCGAAACGGGCTATGGCTACACCTTC. The full variable domain, rest sourced from reference TRBV29-1 and TRBJ1-2, is SAVISQKPSRDICQRGTSLTIQCQVDSQVTMMFWYRQQPGQSLTLIATANQGSEATYESGFVIDKFPISRPNLTFSTLTVSNMSPEDSSIYLCSVDGRAETGYGYTFGSGTRLTVV.

The chain is built from TRBV9 and TRBJ1-6, with 10 positions matching TRBD1. V was pared by 0 bases and J by 7 bases, with 4 bases of the junction left unmatched. Germline V gene sequence: CDR1 SGDLS, CDR2 YYNGEE. This CDR3 contains 16 residues. The CDR3 nucleotides read TGTGCCAGCAGCGTAGGAGTGGGACAGGGGAATTCACCCCTCCACTTT. Translated, it gives CASSVGVGQGNSPLHF.

The rearrangement joins TRBV5-1 to TRBJ1-2; weak D call: TRBD1 (5 bases). The length of the CDR3 is 13 residues. The germline V and J ends were trimmed by 2 bases and 8 bases, with 13 bases remaining between them. The germline V gene has CDR1 SGHRS and CDR2 YFSETQ. The CDR3 DNA reads as TGCGCCAGCAGCTTAGAACCCAGGGAAGGCTACACCTTC. It is translated as CASSLEPREGYTF.

This clonotype has just a few counts. The rearrangement joins TRBV5-1 to TRBJ2-5; either TRBD1 or TRBD2 may supply D (5 bases each). Germline V gene sequence: CDR1 SGHRS, CDR2 YFSETQ. Trimming left V 0 bases short and J 1 base short, with 19 bases between. The CDR3 sequence is 18 residues long. CDR3 in amino acids: CASSLAGVGAFPQETQYF. CDR3 DNA sequence: TGCGCCAGCAGCTTGGCCGGGGTAGGGGCCTTCCCCCAAGAGACCCAGTACTTC.

The V call is TRBV5-4, the J call TRBJ2-1; D gene ambiguous. The CDR3 runs 15 residues. CDR1 SGHNT and CDR2 YYREEE come from the germline V gene (reference sequence). With 5 bases removed from V and 0 bases from J, the gap between germline ends came to 12 bases. In nucleotides, the CDR3 is TGTGCCAGCAGTGATACCGATAGCTCCTACAATGAGCAGTTCTTC. Its protein is CASSDTDSSYNEQFF.

This chain uses TRBV3-1 with TRBJ1-5, with D perhaps TRBD1 (6 bases). V was shortened by 5 bases and J by 1 base, with 9 bases between the two germline ends. Germline V gene sequence: CDR1 LGHDT, CDR2 YNNKEL (reference sequence). CDR3 length equals 14 residues. CDR3 amino acids: CASSTRGSNQPQHF. The CDR3 DNA is TGTGCCAGCAGCACCAGGGGCAGCAATCAGCCCCAGCATTTT.

As concerns this clonotype: This may be a read error, as it is one base from a much larger clone. This chain joins TRBV4-3 and TRBJ2-3; D is unresolved. Between the trimmed V and J ends, which lost 1 base and 3 bases, there was a span of 8 bases. The CDR3 is 14 amino acids. Germline CDR1 LGHNA, CDR2 YSLEER. In DNA, the CDR3 is TGCGCCAGCAGCCAAGTGTCGGAAACAGATACGCAGTATTTT. Its translation: CASSQVSETDTQYF.

The chain has TRBV9 and TRBJ2-7, with D possibly being TRBD2 (5 bases). The J call may be faulty, since TRBJ2-5 better matches the DNA end. Germline-derived CDR1 and CDR2 are SGDLS and YYNGEE. The CDR3 sequence is 14 residues long. For the CDR3, the DNA is TGTGCCAGCAGTCCTAGCAGGAGCGGCGAGACCCAGTACTTC. This gives the protein CASSPSRSGETQYF.

This clonotype was seen at least ten times. The chain has TRBV6-2 or TRBV6-3 and TRBJ2-4; TRBD2 matches 8 bases. The CDR3 loop spans 13 amino acids. Per germline, CDR1 MNHEY and CDR2 SVGEGT. J was trimmed by 9 bases and V by 0 bases; bases with no gene match: 1. CDR3 DNA: TGTGCCAGCAGTTACTCGGGACTAGTCATTCAGTACTTC. It is translated as CASSYSGLVIQYF.

The CDR3 region is CASSQDTGARNEQYF. The CDR3 nucleotides are TGCGCCAGCAGCCAAGATACGGGGGCAAGGAATGAGCAGTACTTC. The rearrangement uses TRBV4-3 and TRBJ2-7; D might be TRBD1 or TRBD2, each matching 6 bases. The V end lost 0 bases, the J end lost 7 bases, and 16 bases lay between the germline ends. CDR1 and CDR2 (germline): LGHNA, YSLEER. The CDR3 has 15 residues.

CDR3 coding DNA: TGTGCCAGCAGCCCGGGACGGGGAGGTGGTGAGCAGTTCTTC. Translated, it gives CASSPGRGGGEQFF. V usage is TRBV7-3 and J usage is TRBJ2-1, with D possibly TRBD2 on 6 matching bases. The CDR3 has 14 residues. The germline V gene encodes CDR1 SGHTA and CDR2 FQGTGA. The ends were cut back, 5 bases at V and 9 bases at J, with 17 bases in the middle.

This clonotype has only a few counts. V usage is TRBV7-8 and J usage is TRBJ2-6, with unresolved D. V was pared by 5 bases and J by 2 bases, with 10 bases between. Germline V gene sequence: CDR1 SGHVS, CDR2 FQNEAQ. The CDR3 consists of 15 residues. CDR3 coding DNA: TGTGCCAGCAGCCGCAAGTCGGCTGGGGCCAACGTCCTGACTTTC. Its protein product is CASSRKSAGANVLTF.

In its sample, this clonotype was seen many times. This chain joins TRBV5-6 and TRBJ1-2, with D perhaps TRBD1 (6 bases). There are 14 residues in the CDR3. From germline, CDR1 is SGHDT and CDR2 YYEEEE. V was pared by 1 base and J by 7 bases, with 14 bases between. CDR3 nucleotides: TGTGCCAGCAGCTTGTCACAGGGACTAGGTGGCTACACCTTC. Protein: CASSLSQGLGGYTF.

V is TRBV4-2 and J is TRBJ2-5; possibly TRBD1 for D (6 bases). The end of the DNA fits TRBJ2-7 better, so the J call may be wrong. CDR1 and CDR2 from the germline V gene are LGHNA and YNFKEQ. The CDR3 is made up of 14 amino acids. CDR3 protein: CASSPPQGRYEQYF. CDR3 sequence (DNA): TGTGCCAGCAGCCCCCCACAGGGACGTTACGAGCAGTACTTC.

This clonotype came up a few times. CDR3 region: CASSIGVGNSPLHF. DNA for the CDR3: TGTGCCAGCAGTATCGGCGTGGGTAATTCACCCCTCCACTTT. The rearrangement links TRBV12-3 or TRBV12-4 to TRBJ1-6; D gene unclear. This CDR3 has 14 amino acids. Trimming took off 5 bases at V and 6 bases at J, with 11 bases between the two ends.

The chain links TRBV5-1 to TRBJ2-5; possibly TRBD2 for D (6 bases). V lost 3 bases and J lost 5, with 14 bases in between. This CDR3 region has 14 residues. Looked up from germline, CDR1 is SGHRS and CDR2 is YFSETQ. DNA of the CDR3: TGCGCCAGCAGCTCGGGTGGAGGGTTTGAGACCCAGTACTTC. Translation: CASSSGGGFETQYF.

The genes are TRBV7-2 and TRBJ2-1; 11 nucleotides line up with TRBD2. In germline, CDR1 is SGHTA, CDR2 FQGNSA. The CDR3 has 15 amino acids. V lost 6 bases to trimming and J lost 10 bases; unmatched junction nucleotides: 11. CDR3 DNA sequence: TGTGCCAGCAGTTCTAGCGGGGGGTTTGCCTACGAGCAGTTCTTC. Its protein is CASSSSGGFAYEQFF.

A few counts support this clonotype. This chain links TRBV6-2 or TRBV6-3 with TRBJ2-1; the D gene is possibly TRBD1 (6 bases). Germline CDR1 reads MNHEY; CDR2 reads SVGEGT. Trimming stripped 6 bases from V and 7 bases from J, with 16 bases between. The CDR3 is 14 amino acids. The CDR3 sequence: CASRLTGNLNEQFF. The CDR3 bases are TGTGCCAGCAGGCTCACAGGGAATTTGAATGAGCAGTTCTTC.

The rearrangement joins TRBV3-1 to TRBJ2-7; 8 nucleotides match TRBD2. Germline V lookup: CDR1 LGHDT, CDR2 YNNKEL (reference sequence). The junction had 8 bases not matched to a gene; V was cut back by 3 bases and J by 7 bases. The CDR3 contains 14 residues. CDR3 in DNA: TGTGCCAGCAGCCAGAGCGGGGGTGAGGGTGAGCAGTACTTC. Encoded protein: CASSQSGGEGEQYF.

This clonotype was picked up a small number of times. The chain carries TRBV29-1 and TRBJ2-3; 9 bases align to TRBD2. With 7 bases clipped from V and 1 base from J, the junction kept 18 bases outside the gene matches. Per the germline V gene, CDR1 is SQVTM and CDR2 is ANQGSEA. CDR3 length equals 18 residues. Here the CDR3 DNA reads TGCAGCGCGTTGAAGGTAGCGGGAGAGACATTTGGCACAGATACGCAGTATTTT. Translating it yields CSALKVAGETFGTDTQYF.

This clonotype turned up a few times. The V gene is TRBV24-1, the J gene TRBJ2-5; a weak D match, TRBD2 (5 bases). The CDR3 runs to 16 residues. Germline V lookup: CDR1 KGHDR, CDR2 SFDVKD. Trimming took 3 bases from V and 4 from J, leaving 17 bases between them. For the CDR3, the DNA is TGTGCCACCAGTGATCTTAGAGAGGGAGCCCGAGAGACCCAGTACTTC. Translation gives CATSDLREGARETQYF.

The chain couples TRBV5-1 to TRBJ1-1; a possible D gene is TRBD1 (6 bases). Germline V gene data show CDR1 as SGHRS and CDR2 as YFSETQ. The CDR3 is made up of 14 amino acids. Trimming cost V 5 bases and J 2 bases, with 13 bases left between them. The CDR3 region is CASRSGVGNTEAFF. For the CDR3, the DNA is TGCGCCAGCAGGTCAGGGGTGGGAAACACTGAAGCTTTCTTT.

This clonotype came up a few times. The rearrangement links TRBV4-3 to TRBJ2-3; D gene ambiguous. The CDR3 has 13 amino acids. From germline, CDR1 is LGHNA and CDR2 YSLEER. The germline V and J ends were trimmed by 4 bases and 6 bases, with 11 bases remaining between them. In DNA form, the CDR3 reads TGCGCCAGCAGCCTGGGGATGCTGGATACGCAGTATTTT. Amino acid sequence: CASSLGMLDTQYF.

This clonotype was counted a few times. The chain combines TRBV2 with TRBJ2-3, with 9 bases that match TRBD2. V lost 4 bases and J lost 5; bases outside the gene matches: 7. CDR1 is SNHLY, CDR2 FYNNEI, per germline. This CDR3 contains 15 residues. The CDR3: CASSGRASGEDTQYF. CDR3 DNA sequence: TGTGCCAGCAGTGGTCGGGCTAGCGGGGAAGATACGCAGTATTTT.

This sequence joins TRBV20-1 and TRBJ2-5, with D maybe TRBD2 (6 bases). Germline CDR1 and CDR2: DFQATT and SNEGSKA (reference sequence). The V end was cut by 3 bases, the J end by 9 bases, with 14 bases between. This CDR3 is built from 12 residues. The CDR3 is CSARASEVAQYF. In DNA, the CDR3 is TGCAGTGCTAGGGCTAGCGAGGTGGCCCAGTACTTC.

J is TRBJ2-7 and V is TRBV3-1, with D hard to call. This CDR3 is 19 amino acids long. CDR1 LGHDT and CDR2 YNNKEL come from the germline V gene (reference sequence). V was pared by 0 bases and J by 3 bases, with 24 bases between. Here the CDR3 DNA reads TGTGCCAGCAGCCAAGACGGGTTTGTGGGGAAAAACCTGGGCTACGAGCAGTACTTC. Its translation is CASSQDGFVGKNLGYEQYF.

This clonotype appeared a few times. The V call is TRBV12-3 or TRBV12-4, the J call TRBJ1-2, with a possible D match to TRBD1 (5 bases). Trimming removed 6 bases from V and 5 bases from J, with 25 bases in between. CDR3 size: 17 residues. The chain's CDR3 is CASSPIGEGITGYGYTF. The DNA of the CDR3 is TGTGCCAGCAGCCCCATTGGAGAGGGGATAACTGGGTATGGCTACACCTTC.

The chain has TRBV7-3 and TRBJ2-2; 9 bases agree with TRBD2. V shed 5 bases, J shed 6 bases, and the junction held 4 bases outside the gene matches. From germline, CDR1 is SGHTA and CDR2 FQGTGA. CDR3 length: 14 amino acids. CDR3 sequence (DNA): TGTGCCAGCAGCGGAGCGGGGGGCCCCGGGGAGCTGTTTTTT. It codes for CASSGAGGPGELFF.

Details on this clonotype: A single base separates this from a much larger clone, so it may be a read error. CDR3 sequence: CASSERDEYF. For the CDR3, the DNA is TGTGCCAGCAGTGAAAGGGATGAGTACTTC. The chain has TRBV2 and TRBJ2-4; D uncertain. Trimming left V 2 bases short and J 14 bases short, with 7 bases between. The CDR3 contains 10 residues. Germline CDR1 and CDR2: SNHLY and FYNNEI.